The 6 T cell receptor beta chains presented below share a single source sample, sequenced in a study of Ad26.COV2.S vaccination and SARS-CoV-2 variants. The assay was immunoSEQ multiplex PCR, and TCRdb's table has in-frame clones only and misses some. The profile shows about 410,000 clones, over 80% of them singletons. The treatment was: roughly 20 received Ad26.COV2.S at low or high dose, single or two shots; roughly five received placebo; per-sample allocation not given. Repertoires come from day 63 after the first vaccine or placebo injection. Sequencing was performed on peripheral blood, taken in a trial of Ad26.COV2.S vaccine versus placebo. The source is a person aged 18-60 years who received the Ad26.COV2.S COVID-19 vaccine or a placebo.

The CDR3 DNA sequence: TGTGCCAGCACCACCAGGGGGACAGGGTGCGAAAAACTGTTTTTT. Amino acid sequence: CASTTRGTGCEKLFF. The chain combines TRBV11-3 with TRBJ1-4; 9 positions match TRBD1. CDR1 and CDR2 from the germline V gene are SGHNT and YENEEA. The trim removed 7 bases at V and 8 bases at J, leaving 11 bases unmatched. This CDR3 spans 15 amino acids.

The rearrangement joins TRBV7-2 to TRBJ1-2; 8 bases are shared with TRBD1. V dropped 5 bases and J dropped 2; count of bases not matched to a gene: 4. In germline, CDR1 is SGHTA, CDR2 FQGNSA. There are 14 residues in the CDR3. In DNA form, the CDR3 reads TGTGCCAGCAGCCCAGGGGGCCGAAACTATGGCTACACCTTC. Translating it yields CASSPGGRNYGYTF.

The V gene is TRBV6-2 or TRBV6-3, the J gene TRBJ2-1, with a tentative D call TRBD1 (6 bases). Trimming stripped 2 bases from V and 6 bases from J, with 17 bases between. Germline loops: CDR1 MNHEY, CDR2 SVGEGT. The CDR3 covers 16 residues. The CDR3 loop is CASSYPGSTGFNEQFF. Written as DNA, the CDR3 is TGTGCCAGCAGTTACCCCGGGTCTACAGGGTTCAATGAGCAGTTCTTC.

This clone came up once. The V gene is TRBV30, the J gene TRBJ2-7, with TRBD2 identical over 9 bases. CDR1 GTSNPN and CDR2 SVGIG come from the germline V gene (reference sequence). V lost 2 bases, J lost 2 bases, and 7 bases stayed unmatched. This CDR3 region has 15 residues. The CDR3 here is CAWSFLAGAPYEQYF. The DNA of the CDR3 is TGTGCCTGGAGTTTCTTAGCGGGGGCCCCCTACGAGCAGTACTTC.

The V gene is TRBV6-2 or TRBV6-3, the J gene TRBJ2-5, with 7 bases fitting TRBD1. With 5 bases clipped from V and 4 bases from J, the junction kept 7 bases outside the gene matches. The CDR3 runs 14 residues. Germline V gene sequence: CDR1 MNHEY, CDR2 SVGEGT. CDR3 DNA sequence: TGTGCCAGCAGTAACAGGGGTGGGGGAGAGACCCAGTACTTC. This gives the protein CASSNRGGGETQYF.

The chain links TRBV11-2 to TRBJ2-3, with 9 bases lining up with TRBD1. V shed 3 bases and J 6 bases; nucleotides not matched to a gene: 4. The V gene's germline CDR1 is SGHAT and CDR2 FQNNGV. The CDR3 sequence is 14 residues long. CDR3 sequence (DNA): TGTGCCAGCAGCTTTGGACAGGGGCGGGATACGCAGTATTTT. As protein: CASSFGQGRDTQYF.